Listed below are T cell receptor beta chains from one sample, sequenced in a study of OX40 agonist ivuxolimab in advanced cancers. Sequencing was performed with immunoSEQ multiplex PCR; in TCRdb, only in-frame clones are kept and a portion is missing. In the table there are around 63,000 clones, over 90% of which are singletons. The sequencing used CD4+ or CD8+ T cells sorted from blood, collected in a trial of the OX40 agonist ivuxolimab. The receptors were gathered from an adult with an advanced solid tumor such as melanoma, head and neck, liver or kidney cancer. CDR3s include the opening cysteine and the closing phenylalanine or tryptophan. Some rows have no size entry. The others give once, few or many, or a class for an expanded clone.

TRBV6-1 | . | CASSDSPNGADTQYF
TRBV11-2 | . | CASSLSQETPRYEQYF
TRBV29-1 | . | CSATSGDVYEQYF
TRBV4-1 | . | CASSQVGRPGDYGYTF
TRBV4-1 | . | CASSQPSGRAYEQFF
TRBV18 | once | CASSLIGGIETQYF
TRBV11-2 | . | CASSPGTSGISYEQYF
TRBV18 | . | CASSPQTGRDEKLFF
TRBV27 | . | CASSPQISYEQYF
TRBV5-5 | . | CASSLELPSYNEQFF
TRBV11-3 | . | CASSWTRGLGLDTEAFF
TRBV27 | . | CASSFRGDEQFF
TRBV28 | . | CASSSRLAGLSYNEQFF
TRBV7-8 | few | CASSPGWEAFF
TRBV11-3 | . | CASSASDGRPSYEQYF
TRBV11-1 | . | CASSEGQRLEAFF
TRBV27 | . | CASSLGVRYEQYF
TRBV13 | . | CASSLTSMTETQYF
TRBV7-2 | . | CASSSTPSGNYEQYF
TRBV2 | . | CASNLAGAPNNEQFF
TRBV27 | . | CASSLTGVRYEQYF
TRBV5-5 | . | CASSLANWNTGELFF
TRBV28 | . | CASSLLGGETQYF
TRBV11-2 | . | CASSLGVMVAYEQYF
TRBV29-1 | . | CSGEQGSNTDTQYF
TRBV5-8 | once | CASRTGRYEQYF
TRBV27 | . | CASSLLGEGNTEAFF
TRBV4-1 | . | CASSQDCLPGLAGCTDTQYF
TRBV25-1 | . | CASSELLRGNTEAFF
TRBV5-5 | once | CASSLAASGFYNEQFF
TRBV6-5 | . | CASSTLQGANEQFF
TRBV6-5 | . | CASSYSRGDTYEQYF
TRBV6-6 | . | CASREGAGELFF
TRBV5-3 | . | CARSSFRPLDTQYF
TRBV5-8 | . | CASSWTSGIREQYF
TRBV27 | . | CASSLSPGQGNTEAFF
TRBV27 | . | CASSFIGQESLF